This paragraph reports one T cell receptor beta chain. Reverse transcription of extracted RNA yielded cDNA, which provided the sequencing template. Data came from immunoSEQ multiplex PCR; TCRdb stores just in-frame clones and leaves some out. The sample records 250,000 to 350,000 clones, 60% being singletons. These data are taken from a study of CD8+ T cells in alopecia areata. Turning to the study itself: Twice daily, treated patients received 5 to 10 mg of oral tofacitinib.

V lost 3 bases, J lost 5 bases, and 13 bases lay in between. Germline CDR1 reads SQVTM; CDR2 reads ANQGSEA. CDR3 length: 13 residues. Treatment described: oral pan-JAK inhibitor, 5-10 mg twice daily. This clonotype was sampled from a human donor with alopecia areata. V usage is TRBV29-1 and J usage is TRBJ1-1; possibly TRBD1 for D (6 bases). The material was CD4+ T cells sorted from blood, obtained at approximately week 51, from a patient treated with tofacitinib. The CDR3, as DNA: TGCAGCGTTGACTGGGGGCGAAGGACTGAAGCTTTCTTT. Translating it yields CSVDWGRRTEAFF.